This passage covers 30 T cell receptor beta chains from one sample sequenced in a study of T cell repertoires in cytomegalovirus infection (dated by TCRdb to between 2018 and 2021). These receptors have no known antigen. Sequencing took place on an Illumina HiSeq 1500. TCRdb applied fastp at Q25 and MiXCR to the public reads, then kept only in-frame beta chains. Identical CDR3 proteins give one entry, which carries the most common genes and DNA. A total of approximately 990,000 distinct CDR3 sequences appear in this sample, approximately 33% of them only once. The top ten hold 13% of the sample. The treatment or condition label of this sample denotes: in vitro stimulation with specific CMV peptide epitopes to enrich CMV-specific T cells. This material consisted of cultured CD8+ T cells from PBMCs, taken from culture after CMV antigen stimulation. Receptors were obtained from a human donor in good health (CMV status not recorded). Some clones in this sample may be carry-over from other donors' samples.

With respect to this clonotype: This clone may be a read error of a much larger clone one base away. This chain uses TRBV7-8 with TRBJ2-1; D remains unclear. In germline, CDR1 is SGHVS, CDR2 FQNEAQ. The CDR3 contains 15 residues. The chain's CDR3 is CASSRDRSSYNDQFF. The CDR3 DNA sequence: TGTGCCAGCAGCCGAGACCGGAGCTCCTACAATGATCAGTTCTTC.

This clonotype was counted only a few times. V gene TRBV18 combines with J gene TRBJ1-1, with D uncertain. In germline, CDR1 is KGHSH, CDR2 LQKENI. Trimming took 5 bases from V and 7 from J, leaving 11 bases between them. The CDR3 extends over 12 amino acids. CDR3 DNA sequence: TGTGCCAGCTCAGCCGGGAGAGGTGAAGCTTTCTTT. It is translated as CASSAGRGEAFF.

CDR3 residues: CASSFGSDNGYTF. The CDR3 nucleotides read TGTGCCAGCAGTTTTGGGTCAGACAATGGCTACACCTTC. The rearrangement uses TRBV27 and TRBJ1-2; no definite D call. V was shortened by 3 bases and J by 6 bases, with 11 bases between the two germline ends. This CDR3 region has 13 residues. Germline assignment: CDR1 MNHEY and CDR2 SMNVEV (reference sequence).

This clonotype was recorded a few times. This sequence joins TRBV24-1 and TRBJ2-7, with 9 bases matching TRBD1. Germline V gene sequence: CDR1 KGHDR, CDR2 SFDVKD. The CDR3 is 17 amino acids. V dropped 5 bases and J dropped 7; count of bases not matched to a gene: 17. DNA for the CDR3: TGTGCCACCAGTGCCAAAAGGAAACGGACAGGGGCAAAAGAGCAGTACTTC. It encodes CATSAKRKRTGAKEQYF.

This clonotype occurred many times. This rearrangement joins TRBV7-2 to TRBJ2-1; tentative D call: TRBD2 (6 bases). The CDR3 spans 15 residues. From germline, CDR1 is SGHTA and CDR2 FQGNSA. The V gene lost 1 base and the J gene lost 7 bases, with 14 bases spanning the gap. The CDR3 here is CASSLGSAGWNEQFF. The DNA of the CDR3 is TGTGCCAGCAGCTTAGGGTCGGCGGGGTGGAATGAGCAGTTCTTC. The whole variable domain, filled in from reference TRBV7-2 and TRBJ2-1, reads GAGVSQSPSNKVTEKGKDVELRCDPISGHTALYWYRQSLGQGLEFLIYFQGNSAPDKSGLPSDRFSAERTGGSVSTLTIQRTQQEDSAVYLCASSLGSAGWNEQFFGPGTRLTVL.

The chain is built from TRBV7-6 and TRBJ2-6; 10 bases fit TRBD1. Germline trimming cut 10 bases from V and 3 bases from J; bases unmatched to any gene: 9. Germline assignment: CDR1 SGHVS and CDR2 FNYEAQ. The CDR3 is made up of 16 amino acids. For the CDR3, the DNA is TGTGCCACCCACGGGACAGGGGACTTTGGGGCCAACGTCCTGACTTTC. As protein: CATHGTGDFGANVLTF.

The rearrangement joins TRBV28 to TRBJ1-2; D remains ambiguous. This CDR3 region has 14 residues. Trimming shortened V by 3 bases and J by 1 base, and 9 bases separated the two germline ends. Per the germline V gene, CDR1 is MDHEN and CDR2 is SYDVKM. Here the CDR3 DNA reads TGTGCCAGCAGTTTCGGCAGGATTAACTATGGCTACACCTTC. Its translation is CASSFGRINYGYTF.

This clonotype was seen only once. DNA for the CDR3: TGTGCCAGCAGCCTGGGACTTGATCTCGAGCAGTTCTTC. It translates to CASSLGLDLEQFF. This chain links TRBV12-3 or TRBV12-4 with TRBJ2-1; TRBD2 might be the D (6 bases). The CDR3 covers 13 residues. V lost 6 bases and J 10 bases, leaving 16 bases between the germline ends.

This sequence joins TRBV14 and TRBJ2-7; D gene uncertain. V gave up 4 bases and J gave up 0 bases, with 13 bases separating them. Germline CDR1 and CDR2: SGHDN and FVKESK. This CDR3 has 15 amino acids. The CDR3: CASSLESWPSYEQYF. Written as DNA, the CDR3 is TGTGCCAGCAGCCTTGAGTCTTGGCCCTCCTACGAGCAGTACTTC.

This chain joins TRBV29-1 and TRBJ1-3, with a weak D call TRBD1 (6 bases). V was pared by 7 bases and J by 3 bases, with 13 bases between. Germline CDR1 SQVTM, CDR2 ANQGSEA. This CDR3 has 13 amino acids. The CDR3 protein is CSAEGGIGNTIYF. CDR3 coding DNA: TGCAGCGCAGAAGGGGGAATTGGAAACACCATATATTTT.

This clonotype was counted a few times. The chain is built from TRBV15 and TRBJ2-1; TRBD1 agrees at 7 bases. The CDR3 extends over 15 amino acids. The germline gives CDR1 LNHNV, CDR2 YYDKDF (reference sequence). V lost 8 bases, J lost 9 bases, and 16 bases stayed unmatched. CDR3 region: CATGRDRSPRSEQFF. Here the CDR3 DNA reads TGTGCCACCGGACGGGACAGAAGTCCGAGGAGTGAGCAGTTCTTC.

The table lists this clonotype with a count of one. The chain carries TRBV20-1 and TRBJ1-1, with a weak D call TRBD1 (5 bases). Trimming left V 0 bases short and J 1 base short, with 9 bases between. The germline V gene encodes CDR1 DFQATT and CDR2 SNEGSKA (reference sequence). The length of the CDR3 is 14 residues. In DNA, the CDR3 is TGCAGTGCTAGAGAAGAGGGGCGGAACACTGAAGCTTTCTTT. This encodes CSAREEGRNTEAFF.

CDR3 amino acids: CSAAGGDVPYNEQFF. DNA of the CDR3: TGCAGTGCGGCAGGGGGCGATGTCCCCTACAATGAGCAGTTCTTC. J is TRBJ2-1 and V is TRBV20-1; the match to TRBD1 covers 8 bases. V dropped 6 bases and J dropped 2; count of bases not matched to a gene: 9. The CDR3 runs 15 residues. Per the germline V gene, CDR1 is DFQATT and CDR2 is SNEGSKA (reference sequence).

This clonotype was counted between two and nine times. The chain uses TRBV5-1 and TRBJ2-7; TRBD1 matches at 7 bases. Trimming cost V 3 bases and J 2 bases; bases outside gene matches: 5. Germline V gene sequence: CDR1 SGHRS, CDR2 YFSETQ. The CDR3 totals 14 residues. CDR3 in amino acids: CASSSTGTPYEQYF. The CDR3 nucleotides read TGCGCCAGCAGCTCGACAGGGACCCCCTACGAGCAGTACTTC.

Here the CDR3 DNA reads TGTGCCATCAGTGAAACGGGAAATGAGCAGTTCTTC. This encodes CAISETGNEQFF. J is TRBJ2-1 and V is TRBV10-3, with D perhaps TRBD2 (5 bases). The ends were cut back, 3 bases at V and 7 bases at J, with 7 bases in the middle. This CDR3 is 12 amino acids long. In germline, CDR1 is ENHRY, CDR2 SYGVKD.

Details on this clonotype: A clone one base away is much larger, so this may be a read error. This chain uses TRBV12-3 or TRBV12-4 with TRBJ1-2; weak D call: TRBD1 (5 bases). The CDR3 consists of 12 residues. CDR3 sequence reads: CVSSFREEGYTF. Written as DNA, the CDR3 is TGTGTCAGCAGTTTCAGGGAGGAGGGCTACACCTTC.

The CDR3 DNA reads TGTGCCAGCAACCTCATCAAGACAGTCCCCGTCGACTATGGCTACACCTTC. Its protein product is CASNLIKTVPVDYGYTF. The chain recombines TRBV6-1 with TRBJ1-2; D is possibly TRBD1 (5 bases). The germline V and J ends were trimmed by 7 bases and 3 bases, with 24 bases remaining between them. Germline CDR1 reads MNHNS; CDR2 reads SASEGT. This CDR3 comprises 17 residues.

The chain joins TRBV27 to TRBJ2-2, with D perhaps TRBD1 (6 bases). V dropped 2 bases and J dropped 1 base, with 11 bases sitting between them. The CDR3 covers 16 residues. Germline CDR1 MNHEY, CDR2 SMNVEV (reference sequence). The CDR3 coding sequence is TGTGCCAGCAGTTTACTTAGGGGGTGGAACACCGGGGAGCTGTTTTTT. Translated, it gives CASSLLRGWNTGELFF.

V and J are TRBV27 and TRBJ2-1; maybe TRBD2 (5 bases). The CDR3 loop spans 16 amino acids. From germline, CDR1 is MNHEY and CDR2 SMNVEV (reference sequence). V lost 6 bases and J lost 0, with 15 bases in between. The CDR3 DNA is TGTGCCAGCAGCCACACAAGCGGTTACTCCTACAATGAGCAGTTCTTC. This translates into CASSHTSGYSYNEQFF.

This clonotype was observed a few times. The chain couples TRBV19 to TRBJ1-5, with D uncertain. V lost 7 bases to trimming and J lost 0 bases, with 16 bases between them. The length of the CDR3 is 16 residues. CDR1 is LNHDA and CDR2 is SQIVND in the germline V gene (reference sequence). The CDR3 is CASNIGRLYSNQPQHF. For the CDR3, the DNA is TGTGCCAGTAACATCGGACGGTTATATAGCAATCAGCCCCAGCATTTT.

The rearrangement joins TRBV6-2 or TRBV6-3 to TRBJ2-7; no definite D call. V dropped 10 bases and J dropped 6 bases, with 19 bases sitting between them. Germline CDR1 MNHEY, CDR2 SVGEGT. This CDR3 is built from 13 residues. CDR3 in DNA: TGTGCCACTACGCTGGGCGGCACGTCCGAGCAGTACGTC. It specifies CATTLGGTSEQYV.

This clonotype has a handful of counts. This chain uses TRBV7-9 with TRBJ2-3; D remains unclear. The germline gives CDR1 SEHNR, CDR2 FQNEAQ (reference sequence). Trimming removed 7 bases at V and 2 bases at J, with 7 bases between. The CDR3 is 12 amino acids. CDR3 nucleotide sequence: TGTGCCAGCACCTTTACCACAGATACGCAGTATTTT. As protein: CASTFTTDTQYF.

The gene calls are TRBV5-6 and TRBJ2-2; weak D call: TRBD2 (7 bases). The V end lost 4 bases, the J end lost 5 bases, and 24 bases lay between the germline ends. The length of the CDR3 is 18 residues. CDR1 is SGHDT and CDR2 is YYEEEE in the germline V gene. The CDR3 sequence is CASSPSGGAVVETGELFF. The CDR3 region has the DNA TGTGCCAGCAGCCCTTCTGGGGGGGCCGTAGTGGAAACCGGGGAGCTGTTTTTT.

This chain uses TRBV25-1 with TRBJ2-7; 12 bases match TRBD1. The CDR3 is made up of 15 amino acids. Trimming removed 1 base from V and 6 bases from J; junction bases left unmatched: 4. Germline V gene lookup returns CDR1 MGHDK and CDR2 SYGVNS. The CDR3: CASSELGDRGREQYV. The CDR3 coding sequence is TGTGCCAGCAGTGAATTGGGGGACAGGGGGCGCGAGCAGTACGTC.

This clonotype was found a few times. The V gene is TRBV15, the J gene TRBJ1-2; D might be TRBD1 (5 bases). The germline V gene encodes CDR1 LNHNV and CDR2 YYDKDF (reference sequence). This CDR3 spans 15 amino acids. V dropped 0 bases and J dropped 7 bases, with 15 bases sitting between them. The CDR3 here is CATSRDVGDHAGYTF. The CDR3, as DNA: TGTGCCACCAGCAGAGATGTAGGGGACCACGCTGGCTACACCTTC.

The chain combines TRBV10-3 with TRBJ2-1, with 7 bases matching TRBD1. The CDR3 runs 16 residues. The V segment lost 2 bases and the J segment 0 bases; nucleotides outside the gene matches: 4. CDR1 ENHRY and CDR2 SYGVKD come from the germline V gene. The CDR3 bases are TGTGCCATCAGTGAGGAGGGGACAGTCTCCTACAATGAGCAGTTCTTC. Protein: CAISEEGTVSYNEQFF.

To note about this clonotype: One junction end does not reproduce the germline sequence, and a read error may be involved. The gene calls are TRBV7-9 and TRBJ2-2; possible D gene TRBD2, 5 bases. This CDR3 is built from 14 residues. Germline values: CDR1 SEHNR, CDR2 FQNEAQ (reference sequence). CDR3 sequence: CASSLAGPTGELLF. The DNA of the CDR3 is TGTGCCAGCAGCTTAGCAGGGCCCACCGGGGAGCTGCTTTTT.

Regarding this clonotype: Its ends do not fully match the called genes, so a read error is possible. The rearrangement links TRBV14 to TRBJ1-2, with D possibly being TRBD1 (5 bases). CDR1 is SGHDN and CDR2 is FVKESK in the germline V gene. The CDR3 extends over 15 amino acids. The CDR3 region is CASSLQGAARYDYTF. The CDR3 DNA follows: TGTGCCAGCAGCCTTCAGGGAGCCGCTCGCTATGACTACACCTTC. Filled out from reference TRBV14 and TRBJ1-2, the complete variable domain reads EAGVTQFPSHSVIEKGQTVTLRCDPISGHDNLYWYRRVMGKEIKFLLHFVKESKQDESGMPNNRFLAERTGGTYSTLKVQPAELEDSGVYFCASSLQGAARYDYTFGSGTRLTVV.

V gene TRBV2 combines with J gene TRBJ1-2; maybe TRBD1 (6 bases). CDR3 length: 13 amino acids. Trimming cost V 11 bases and J 0 bases, with 13 bases left between them. The germline CDR1 and CDR2 sequences are SNHLY and FYNNEI. In nucleotides, the CDR3 is TGTGCCGCTCCGACAGGTGCTAACTATGGCTACACCTTC. Its translation is CAAPTGANYGYTF.

J is TRBJ2-1 and V is TRBV5-1; D may be TRBD1 (6 bases). Trimming stripped 0 bases from V and 9 bases from J, with 25 bases between. This CDR3 is built from 18 residues. CDR1 is SGHRS, CDR2 YFSETQ, per germline. In nucleotides, the CDR3 is TGCGCCAGCAGCTTGGAGACAGGAGGTTCCCCATATTCACGTGAGCAGTTCTTC. Translated, it gives CASSLETGGSPYSREQFF.